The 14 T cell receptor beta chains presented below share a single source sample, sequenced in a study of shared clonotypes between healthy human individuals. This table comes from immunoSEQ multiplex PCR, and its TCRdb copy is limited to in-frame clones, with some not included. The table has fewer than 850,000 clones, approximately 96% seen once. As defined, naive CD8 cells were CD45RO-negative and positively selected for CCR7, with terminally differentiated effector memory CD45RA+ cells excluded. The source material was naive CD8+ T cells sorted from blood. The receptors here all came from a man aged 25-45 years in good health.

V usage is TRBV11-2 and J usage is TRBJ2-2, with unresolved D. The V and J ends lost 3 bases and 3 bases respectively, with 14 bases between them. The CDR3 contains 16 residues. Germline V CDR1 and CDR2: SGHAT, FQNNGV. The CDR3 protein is CASSFGLGLDTGELFF. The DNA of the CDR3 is TGTGCCAGCAGCTTTGGCCTCGGGCTAGACACCGGGGAGCTGTTTTTT. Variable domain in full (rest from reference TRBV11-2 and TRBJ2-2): EAGVAQSPRYKIIEKRQSVAFWCNPISGHATLYWYQQILGQGPKLLIQFQNNGVVDDSQLPKDRFSAERLKGVDSTLKIQPAKLEDSAVYLCASSFGLGLDTGELFFGEGSRLTVL.

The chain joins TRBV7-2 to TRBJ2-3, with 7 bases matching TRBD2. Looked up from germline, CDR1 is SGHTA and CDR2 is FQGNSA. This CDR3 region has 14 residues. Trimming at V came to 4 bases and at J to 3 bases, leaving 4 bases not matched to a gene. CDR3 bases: TGTGCCAGCAGCTGGGCGGGAGCGACAGATACGCAGTATTTT. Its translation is CASSWAGATDTQYF.

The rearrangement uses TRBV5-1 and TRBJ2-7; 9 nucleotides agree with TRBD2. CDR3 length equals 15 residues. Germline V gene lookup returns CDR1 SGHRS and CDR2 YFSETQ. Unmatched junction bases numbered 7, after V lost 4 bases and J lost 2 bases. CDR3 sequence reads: CASSGTSPTPYEQYF. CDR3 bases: TGCGCCAGCAGCGGGACTAGCCCAACACCCTACGAGCAGTACTTC.

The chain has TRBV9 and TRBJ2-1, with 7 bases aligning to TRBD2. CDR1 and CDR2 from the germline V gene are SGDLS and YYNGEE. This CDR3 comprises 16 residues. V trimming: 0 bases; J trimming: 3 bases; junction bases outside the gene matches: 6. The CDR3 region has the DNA TGTGCCAGCAGCGTAGTTGGGACTACCCACTACAATGAGCAGTTCTTC. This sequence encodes CASSVVGTTHYNEQFF.

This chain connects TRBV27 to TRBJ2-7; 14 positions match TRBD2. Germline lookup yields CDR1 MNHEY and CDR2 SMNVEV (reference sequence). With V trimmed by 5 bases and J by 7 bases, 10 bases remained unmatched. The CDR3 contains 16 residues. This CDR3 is CASSPIGTSGSWEQYF. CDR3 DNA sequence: TGTGCCAGCAGTCCCATTGGGACTAGCGGGAGTTGGGAGCAGTACTTC.

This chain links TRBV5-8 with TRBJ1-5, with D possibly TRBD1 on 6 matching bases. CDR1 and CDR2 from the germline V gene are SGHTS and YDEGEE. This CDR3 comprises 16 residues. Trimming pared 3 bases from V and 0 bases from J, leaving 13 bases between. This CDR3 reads CASSSRDKDSNQPQHF. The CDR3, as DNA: TGTGCCAGCAGCTCGCGGGACAAGGATAGCAATCAGCCCCAGCATTTT.

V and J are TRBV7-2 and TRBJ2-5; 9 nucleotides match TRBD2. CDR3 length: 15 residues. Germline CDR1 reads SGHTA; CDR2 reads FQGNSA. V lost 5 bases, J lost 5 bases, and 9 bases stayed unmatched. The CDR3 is CASSPGTSLPETQYF. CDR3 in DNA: TGTGCCAGCAGCCCTGGGACTAGCCTCCCGGAGACCCAGTACTTC.

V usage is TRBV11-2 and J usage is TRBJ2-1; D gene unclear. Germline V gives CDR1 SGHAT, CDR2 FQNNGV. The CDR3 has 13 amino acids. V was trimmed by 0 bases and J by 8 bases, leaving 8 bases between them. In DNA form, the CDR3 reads TGTGCCAGCAGCTTAGATGCGCCGGATGAGCAGTTCTTC. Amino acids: CASSLDAPDEQFF. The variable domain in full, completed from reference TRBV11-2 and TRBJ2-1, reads EAGVAQSPRYKIIEKRQSVAFWCNPISGHATLYWYQQILGQGPKLLIQFQNNGVVDDSQLPKDRFSAERLKGVDSTLKIQPAKLEDSAVYLCASSLDAPDEQFFGPGTRLTVL.

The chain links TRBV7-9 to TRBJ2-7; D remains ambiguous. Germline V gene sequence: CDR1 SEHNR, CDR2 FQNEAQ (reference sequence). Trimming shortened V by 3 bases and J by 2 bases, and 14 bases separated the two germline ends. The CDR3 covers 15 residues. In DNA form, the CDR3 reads TGTGCCAGCAGCTTGGTGGACGAGCGTCCCTACGAGCAGTACTTC. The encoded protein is CASSLVDERPYEQYF.

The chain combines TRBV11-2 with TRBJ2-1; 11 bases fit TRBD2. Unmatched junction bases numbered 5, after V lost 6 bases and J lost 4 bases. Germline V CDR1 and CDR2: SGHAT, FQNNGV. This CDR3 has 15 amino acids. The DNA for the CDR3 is TGTGCCAGCAGTTCGGGACTAGCGGTGTACAATGAGCAGTTCTTC. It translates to CASSSGLAVYNEQFF.

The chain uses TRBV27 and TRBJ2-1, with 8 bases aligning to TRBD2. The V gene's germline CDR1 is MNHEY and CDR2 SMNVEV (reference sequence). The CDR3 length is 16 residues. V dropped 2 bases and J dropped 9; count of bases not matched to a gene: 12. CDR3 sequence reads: CASSLGVIAGLGEQFF. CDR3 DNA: TGTGCCAGCAGTTTAGGGGTGATAGCGGGGCTGGGTGAGCAGTTCTTC.

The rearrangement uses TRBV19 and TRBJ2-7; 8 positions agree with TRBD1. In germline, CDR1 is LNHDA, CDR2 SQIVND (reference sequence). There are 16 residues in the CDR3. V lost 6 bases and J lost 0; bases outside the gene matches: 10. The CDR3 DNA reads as TGTGCCAGTAGCTCGCCCCGGACAGGGAACTCCTACGAGCAGTACTTC. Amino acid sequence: CASSSPRTGNSYEQYF.

The CDR3 nucleotides are TGCGCCAGCAGCCAAGCCGGGACAGGGAGCAATCAGCCCCAGCATTTT. This codes for CASSQAGTGSNQPQHF. This rearrangement joins TRBV4-1 to TRBJ1-5; 9 bases fit TRBD1. This CDR3 has 16 residues. The germline V gene has CDR1 MGHRA and CDR2 YSYEKL. Trimming took 1 base from V and 1 from J; bases not matched to a gene: 2.

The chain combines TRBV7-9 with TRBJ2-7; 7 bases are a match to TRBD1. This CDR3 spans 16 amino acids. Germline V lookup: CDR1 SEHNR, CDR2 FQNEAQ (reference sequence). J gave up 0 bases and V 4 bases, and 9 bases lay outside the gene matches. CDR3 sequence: CASSSTGNPSSYEQYF. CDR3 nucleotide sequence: TGTGCCAGCAGCTCGACAGGGAATCCTAGCTCCTACGAGCAGTACTTC.